A single sample gave rise to the 5 T cell receptor beta chains below, sequenced in a study of regulatory T cells in long-lasting Graves disease. Assembly of TCR beta libraries relied on iRepertoire HTBI primers together with Arm-PCR of CDR3 regions. MiXCR, applied by TCRdb to the multiplex PCR reads, yields one record per CDR3 protein. The repertoire consists of about 500,000 distinct CDR3 sequences, with about 12% occurring once and the leading ten covering approximately 9.6%. This sample's time point: newly diagnosed GD, antithyroid drugs for less than 3 months. PBMC RNA was the source of the TCR library. This sample also appeared in a second study, on T cells in Graves' hyperthyroidism and ophthalmopathy.

Specimen: peripheral blood mononuclear cells (PBMCs), collected at new diagnosis, from a patient treated with antithyroid drugs. These receptors originate from a woman younger than 45 with Graves disease.

This clonotype occurred a few times. V is TRBV7-9 and J is TRBJ2-1; the D is unclear. Germline V gene sequence: CDR1 SEHNR, CDR2 FQNEAQ (reference sequence). V lost 5 bases to trimming and J lost 3 bases, with 8 bases between them. The CDR3 totals 13 residues. CDR3 protein: CASSDLLYNEQFF. CDR3 bases: TGTGCCAGCAGCGACCTCCTCTACAATGAGCAGTTCTTC.

This clonotype was found many times. V gene TRBV6-2 or TRBV6-3 combines with J gene TRBJ2-5; D may be TRBD1 or TRBD2 (5 bases each). V lost 0 bases to trimming and J lost 2 bases, with 7 bases between them. CDR1 is MNHEY and CDR2 is SVGEGT in the germline V gene. The CDR3 totals 14 residues. The CDR3: CASSYSGGQETQYF. The CDR3 DNA is TGTGCCAGCAGTTACTCTGGGGGACAAGAGACCCAGTACTTC.

As to this clonotype: A much larger clone lies a single base off, so this may be a read error. The gene calls are TRBV15 and TRBJ2-1, with D possibly TRBD2 on 5 matching bases. V was trimmed by 1 base and J by 7 bases, leaving 17 bases between them. Germline V gives CDR1 LNHNV, CDR2 YYDKDF (reference sequence). The CDR3 extends over 16 amino acids. The CDR3 region has the DNA TGTGCCACCAGCAGAGGTGGTAGCAGGAGGTCTAATGAGCAGTTCTTC. Protein: CATSRGGSRRSNEQFF.

This clonotype was seen at least ten times. The chain combines TRBV20-1 with TRBJ2-3; possibly TRBD2 for D (5 bases). Trimming took 5 bases from V and 3 from J, leaving 15 bases between them. The CDR3 extends over 14 amino acids. The germline V gene encodes CDR1 DFQATT and CDR2 SNEGSKA (reference sequence). In DNA form, the CDR3 reads TGCAGTGCTCCATCTGGCGGGCTAACAGATACGCAGTATTTT. Translated, it gives CSAPSGGLTDTQYF.

The chain joins TRBV20-1 to TRBJ2-1, with 7 nucleotides matching TRBD2. Germline assignment: CDR1 DFQATT and CDR2 SNEGSKA (reference sequence). The CDR3 runs 14 residues. Trimming cost V 5 bases and J 3 bases; bases outside gene matches: 7. CDR3 amino acids: CSAPTGLNYNEQFF. CDR3 nucleotides: TGCAGTGCTCCGACGGGACTAAACTACAATGAGCAGTTCTTC.